This passage covers 17 T cell receptor beta chains from one sample sequenced in a study of cytomegalovirus exposure and HLA in healthy donors. The PCR had 60 Vbeta and 13 Jbeta primers. Sequencing used immunoSEQ multiplex PCR; TCRdb keeps in-frame clones, though not all of them. The sample has some 160,000 clones; 79% are singletons. Material for sequencing was PBMCs. These TCRs come from a woman aged 40 to 50 in good health and CMV-seronegative.

The V call is TRBV7-2, the J call TRBJ1-4, with D uncertain. This CDR3 comprises 13 residues. V was clipped by 1 base and J by 14 bases, with 14 bases between them. Germline CDR1 is SGHTA and CDR2 is FQGNSA. This CDR3 reads CASSLVGPERLFF. The CDR3 DNA follows: TGTGCCAGCAGCTTAGTGGGCCCTGAAAGGCTGTTTTTT.

This clone was counted a single time. This chain uses TRBV7-9 with TRBJ1-6; TRBD1 might be the D (5 bases). Trimming removed 0 bases at V and 7 bases at J, with 10 bases between. CDR1 is SEHNR and CDR2 is FQNEAQ in the germline V gene (reference sequence). The CDR3 spans 15 residues. CDR3 loop: CASSLAETANSPLHF. Here the CDR3 DNA reads TGTGCCAGCAGCTTAGCAGAGACAGCAAATTCACCCCTCCACTTT.

The chain has TRBV2 and TRBJ1-1; D perhaps matches TRBD1 (5 bases). The V end lost 1 base, the J end lost 4 bases, and 10 bases lay between the germline ends. The germline gives CDR1 SNHLY, CDR2 FYNNEI. CDR3 length: 14 amino acids. The CDR3: CASSEGGPLTEAFF. Written as DNA, the CDR3 is TGTGCCAGCAGTGAAGGGGGCCCACTCACTGAAGCTTTCTTT.

This chain connects TRBV5-4 to TRBJ2-5; 11 nucleotides align to TRBD2. The J call may be incorrect, as the DNA end agrees better with TRBJ2-7. CDR1 and CDR2 from the germline V gene are SGHNT and YYREEE (reference sequence). The CDR3 covers 16 residues. For the CDR3, the DNA is TGTGCCAGCAGCCCGAGGCAAACTAGCGGGGGATACGAGCAGTACTTC. Encoded protein: CASSPRQTSGGYEQYF.

The V and J genes are TRBV11-2 and TRBJ2-7, with a weak D call TRBD2 (6 bases). With 5 bases removed from V and 7 bases from J, the gap between germline ends came to 12 bases. Germline loops: CDR1 SGHAT, CDR2 FQNNGV. CDR3 length equals 12 residues. Here the CDR3 DNA reads TGTGCCAGCAGCCTGCTAGCGCAAGAGCAGTACTTC. Translating gives CASSLLAQEQYF.

This clone was observed a few times. CDR3 sequence: CASSPSAGTDNTEAFF. The CDR3 nucleotides read TGTGCCAGCAGCCCGTCGGCGGGGACAGATAACACTGAAGCTTTCTTT. The rearrangement links TRBV7-8 to TRBJ1-1; TRBD1 agrees at 7 bases. The ends lost 5 bases at V and 2 bases at J; junction bases unmatched: 11. CDR3 length equals 16 residues. The germline gives CDR1 SGHVS, CDR2 FQNEAQ.

The CDR3 is CASSPWETRTDTQYF. The CDR3 DNA reads TGTGCCAGCAGCCCATGGGAGACTAGGACAGATACGCAGTATTTT. V gene TRBV27 combines with J gene TRBJ2-3; TRBD2 might be the D (6 bases). This CDR3 spans 15 amino acids. Germline lookup yields CDR1 MNHEY and CDR2 SMNVEV (reference sequence). V lost 6 bases to trimming and J lost 3 bases, with 16 bases between them.

This clone was found a few times. The chain couples TRBV10-3 to TRBJ1-1; D is uncertain. Germline-derived CDR1 and CDR2 are ENHRY and SYGVKD. Between the trimmed V and J ends, which lost 6 bases and 11 bases, there was a span of 16 bases. This CDR3 comprises 12 residues. The CDR3 sequence is CAIREAADEAFF. The CDR3 bases are TGTGCCATCAGGGAGGCGGCGGATGAGGCTTTCTTT.

The chain couples TRBV9 to TRBJ2-5; maybe TRBD1 (5 bases). This CDR3 has 17 residues. V was trimmed by 3 bases and J by 1 base, leaving 19 bases between them. The germline gives CDR1 SGDLS, CDR2 YYNGEE. The CDR3 reads CASSEGVAKGSQETQYF. DNA of the CDR3: TGTGCCAGCAGCGAAGGGGTGGCAAAAGGATCCCAAGAGACCCAGTACTTC.

The chain carries TRBV28 and TRBJ1-6, with D perhaps matching TRBD1 (6 bases). Germline V lookup: CDR1 MDHEN, CDR2 SYDVKM. V was shortened by 6 bases and J by 9 bases, with 15 bases between the two germline ends. CDR3 size: 14 residues. The CDR3 DNA is TGTGCCAGCAGCCTAACAGGGTTCAGTTCACCCCTCCACTTT. As protein: CASSLTGFSSPLHF.

The V and J genes are TRBV28 and TRBJ2-7; 9 bases are shared with TRBD2. CDR3 length: 16 residues. Germline trimming cut 5 bases from V and 3 bases from J; bases unmatched to any gene: 11. The germline V gene encodes CDR1 MDHEN and CDR2 SYDVKM. The DNA for the CDR3 is TGTGCCAGCAGTCCCACTAGGGCGGGAGGGGTCTACGAGCAGTACTTC. This encodes CASSPTRAGGVYEQYF.

This clone has only a few counts. The rearrangement joins TRBV19 to TRBJ1-1; 7 bases are a match to TRBD1. J gave up 0 bases and V 4 bases, and 2 bases lay outside the gene matches. Germline V gene data show CDR1 as LNHDA and CDR2 as SQIVND (reference sequence). The CDR3 is 14 amino acids. CDR3 nucleotides: TGTGCCAGTAGTACGGGACAGATGAACACTGAAGCTTTCTTT. Translating it yields CASSTGQMNTEAFF.

The rearrangement joins TRBV11-2 to TRBJ2-7; TRBD1 matches 7 bases. V shed 1 base, J shed 5 bases, and the junction held 8 bases outside the gene matches. Germline assignment: CDR1 SGHAT and CDR2 FQNNGV. This CDR3 is 15 amino acids long. CDR3 region: CASSLGTGLWDEQYF. The CDR3 DNA is TGTGCCAGCAGCTTAGGGACAGGTCTATGGGACGAGCAGTACTTC.

This chain connects TRBV19 to TRBJ1-6; possible D gene TRBD1, 5 bases. The CDR3 length is 16 residues. From germline, CDR1 is LNHDA and CDR2 SQIVND (reference sequence). With 2 bases removed from V and 8 bases from J, the gap between germline ends came to 16 bases. The CDR3 DNA is TGTGCCAGTAGTATAAGGGGCCGCCTGGGCGATTCACCCCTCCACTTT. This gives the protein CASSIRGRLGDSPLHF. The full variable domain, rest sourced from reference TRBV19 and TRBJ1-6, is DGGITQSPKYLFRKEGQNVTLSCEQNLNHDAMYWYRQDPGQGLRLIYYSQIVNDFQKGDIAEGYSVSREKKESFPLTVTSAQKNPTAFYLCASSIRGRLGDSPLHFGNGTRLTVT.

For the CDR3, the DNA is TGTGCCAGCAGCAACCGCTCAGTCCGGGGAGTGAAGTTTAACACTGAAGCTTTCTTT. It yields the protein CASSNRSVRGVKFNTEAFF. The rearrangement links TRBV7-9 to TRBJ1-1; no clear D gene. In germline, CDR1 is SEHNR, CDR2 FQNEAQ (reference sequence). This CDR3 region has 19 residues. The V end lost 5 bases, the J end lost 2 bases, and 27 bases lay between the germline ends.

The rearrangement uses TRBV11-1 and TRBJ2-7, with D maybe TRBD1 (6 bases). Germline-derived CDR1 and CDR2 are SGHAT and FQDESV (reference sequence). The CDR3 runs 12 residues. V shed 5 bases and J shed 4 bases, with 9 bases lying between them. The CDR3 loop reads CASSPDRYEQYF. The CDR3, as DNA: TGTGCCAGCAGCCCTGACAGGTACGAGCAGTACTTC.

The genes are TRBV27 and TRBJ1-2; the match to TRBD1 covers 7 bases. The V gene end was trimmed by 0 bases and the J gene end by 4 bases; junction bases not matched to a gene: 5. From germline, CDR1 is MNHEY and CDR2 SMNVEV (reference sequence). The CDR3 has 15 amino acids. The CDR3 DNA reads TGTGCCAGCAGTTTATCCCCGGGACAGACCTATGGCTACACCTTC. Amino acid sequence: CASSLSPGQTYGYTF.